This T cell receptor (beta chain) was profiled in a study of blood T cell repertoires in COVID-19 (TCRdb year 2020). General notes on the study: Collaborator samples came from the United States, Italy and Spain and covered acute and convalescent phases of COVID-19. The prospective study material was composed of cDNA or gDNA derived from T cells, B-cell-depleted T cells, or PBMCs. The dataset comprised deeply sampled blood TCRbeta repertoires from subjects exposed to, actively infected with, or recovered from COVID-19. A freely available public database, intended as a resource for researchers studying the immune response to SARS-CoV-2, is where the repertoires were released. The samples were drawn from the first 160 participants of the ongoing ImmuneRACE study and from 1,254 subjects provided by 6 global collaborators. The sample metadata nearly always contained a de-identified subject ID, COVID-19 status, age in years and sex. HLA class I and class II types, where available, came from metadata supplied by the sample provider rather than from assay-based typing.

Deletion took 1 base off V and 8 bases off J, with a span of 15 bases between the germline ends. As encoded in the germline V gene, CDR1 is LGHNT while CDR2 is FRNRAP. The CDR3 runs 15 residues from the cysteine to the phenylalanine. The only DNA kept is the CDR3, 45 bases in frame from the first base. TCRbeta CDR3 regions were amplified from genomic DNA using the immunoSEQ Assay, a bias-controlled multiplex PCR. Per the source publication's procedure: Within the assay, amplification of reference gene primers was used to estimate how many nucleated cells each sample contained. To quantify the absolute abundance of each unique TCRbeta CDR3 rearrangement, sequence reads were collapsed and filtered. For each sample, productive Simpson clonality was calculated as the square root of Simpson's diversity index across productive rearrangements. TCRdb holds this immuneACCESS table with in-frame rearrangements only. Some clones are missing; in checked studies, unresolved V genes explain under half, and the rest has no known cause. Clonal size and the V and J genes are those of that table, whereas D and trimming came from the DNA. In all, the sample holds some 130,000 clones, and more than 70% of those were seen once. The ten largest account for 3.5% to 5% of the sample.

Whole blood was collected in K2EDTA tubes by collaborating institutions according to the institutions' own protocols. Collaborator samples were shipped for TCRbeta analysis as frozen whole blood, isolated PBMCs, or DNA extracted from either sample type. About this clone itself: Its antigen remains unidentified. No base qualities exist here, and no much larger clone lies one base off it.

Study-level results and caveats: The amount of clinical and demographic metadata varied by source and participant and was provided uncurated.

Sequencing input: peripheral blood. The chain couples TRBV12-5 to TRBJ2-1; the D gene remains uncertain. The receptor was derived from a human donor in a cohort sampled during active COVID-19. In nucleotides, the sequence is TGTGCTAGTGGTTTGGACCAGATCAGGAAGGATGAGCAGTTCTTC. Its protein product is CASGLDQIRKDEQFF.